These 24 T cell receptor beta chains came from one sample sequenced in a study of shared clonotypes between healthy human individuals. Method: immunoSEQ multiplex PCR; TCRdb's copy keeps in-frame clones and lacks some. The sample includes approximately 980,000 clones, around 80% seen only once; the top ten take around 1.4%. Material: memory CD4+ T cells sorted from blood. Specified subset: CD45RA-negative fraction. The source of these receptors is a young man in good health.

The genes are TRBV5-4 and TRBJ2-7, with TRBD1 matching over 10 bases. This CDR3 comprises 15 residues. Trimming took 4 bases from V and 3 from J; bases not matched to a gene: 7. Germline loops: CDR1 SGHNT, CDR2 YYREEE (reference sequence). The CDR3: CASSDPRTGGYEQYF. Written as DNA, the CDR3 is TGTGCCAGCAGCGACCCCCGGACAGGGGGCTACGAGCAGTACTTC.

V gene TRBV6-5 combines with J gene TRBJ1-4; D is unclear. The V and J ends lost 7 bases and 4 bases respectively, with 13 bases between them. CDR1 and CDR2 from the germline V gene are MNHEY and SVGAGI. This CDR3 region has 14 residues. In DNA form, the CDR3 reads TGTGCCAGCACCACGTCCCAGTATAATGAAAAACTGTTTTTT. Translated: CASTTSQYNEKLFF.

The rearrangement joins TRBV5-1 to TRBJ1-2; D might be TRBD1 (5 bases). Germline V gene data show CDR1 as SGHRS and CDR2 as YFSETQ. V was clipped by 4 bases and J by 5 bases, with 24 bases between them. CDR3 length equals 17 residues. The CDR3 sequence: CASSPSIGGDRGYGYTF. The CDR3 coding sequence is TGCGCCAGCAGCCCTTCCATAGGCGGGGATAGGGGATATGGCTACACCTTC.

This sequence joins TRBV11-2 and TRBJ2-5; possible D gene TRBD2, 6 bases. Germline CDR1 and CDR2: SGHAT and FQNNGV. The CDR3 covers 14 residues. Trimming shortened V by 5 bases and J by 3 bases, and 13 bases separated the two germline ends. CDR3 coding DNA: TGTGCCAGCAGCCCCGGGAGCGTTAAAGAGACCCAGTACTTC. As protein: CASSPGSVKETQYF.

The chain joins TRBV29-1 to TRBJ1-2, with 9 positions matching TRBD1. This CDR3 is built from 14 residues. Germline V gene lookup returns CDR1 SQVTM and CDR2 ANQGSEA. The trim removed 4 bases at V and 8 bases at J, leaving 11 bases unmatched. Written as DNA, the CDR3 is TGCAGCGTTGGCAAAACAGGGGGCGCCTGGGGCTACACCTTC. It specifies CSVGKTGGAWGYTF.

In its sample, this clone was seen a few times. The chain links TRBV6-5 to TRBJ2-7, with unresolved D. Germline V gene data show CDR1 as MNHEY and CDR2 as SVGAGI. V lost 0 bases, J lost 0 bases, and 9 bases lay in between. This CDR3 spans 15 amino acids. The CDR3 DNA sequence: TGTGCCAGCAGTTACTCGTTTCAAATCTCCTACGAGCAGTACTTC. It yields the protein CASSYSFQISYEQYF.

The chain combines TRBV30 with TRBJ1-6; D possibly corresponds to TRBD1 (5 bases). The CDR3 contains 17 residues. CDR1 and CDR2 from the germline V gene are GTSNPN and SVGIG (reference sequence). Trimming took off 2 bases at V and 0 bases at J, with 14 bases between the two ends. CDR3 amino acids: CAWSMGVISSYNSPLHF. CDR3 bases: TGTGCCTGGAGTATGGGGGTTATTAGCTCCTATAATTCACCCCTCCACTTT.

The chain employs TRBV4-1 and TRBJ1-1; the D is unclear. This CDR3 spans 18 amino acids. In germline, CDR1 is MGHRA, CDR2 YSYEKL. V lost 4 bases, J lost 0 bases, and 21 bases lay in between. CDR3 amino acids: CASSPQVAGLFMNTEAFF. In nucleotides, the CDR3 is TGCGCCAGCAGCCCCCAAGTGGCGGGGTTATTTATGAACACTGAAGCTTTCTTT.

The chain is built from TRBV10-3 and TRBJ2-2; D perhaps matches TRBD1 (6 bases). Germline V gene sequence: CDR1 ENHRY, CDR2 SYGVKD. This CDR3 has 15 amino acids. V was pared by 3 bases and J by 1 base, with 9 bases between. In DNA form, the CDR3 reads TGTGCCATCAGTGATCGGACAGTGAACACCGGGGAGCTGTTTTTT. It specifies CAISDRTVNTGELFF.

This chain links TRBV1 with TRBJ2-7; the table's D gene call, TRBD2, was not cross checked with the DNA. TRBV1 is a documented pseudogene. The CDR3 consists of 19 residues. The CDR3 DNA is TGCACCAGCAGCCAAGATCGGGCTAGCGGGCCCACTTTCTCCTACGAGCAGTACTTC. It specifies CTSSQDRASGPTFSYEQYF.

The V gene is TRBV13, the J gene TRBJ2-7; TRBD1 agrees at 7 bases. Germline V lookup: CDR1 PRHDT, CDR2 FYEKMQ (reference sequence). With 5 bases clipped from V and 5 bases from J, the junction kept 9 bases outside the gene matches. There are 14 residues in the CDR3. CDR3 sequence reads: CASSPLGQADEQYF. In nucleotides, the CDR3 is TGTGCCAGCAGCCCCCTTGGACAGGCGGACGAGCAGTACTTC.

The rearrangement links TRBV6-1 to TRBJ1-2; 10 nucleotides line up with TRBD1. The V gene's germline CDR1 is MNHNS and CDR2 SASEGT. This CDR3 comprises 15 residues. The V segment lost 6 bases and the J segment 2 bases; nucleotides outside the gene matches: 6. CDR3 residues: CASRTPGQGNYGYTF. CDR3 nucleotides: TGTGCCAGCAGGACGCCGGGACAGGGGAACTATGGCTACACCTTC.

This rearrangement joins TRBV18 to TRBJ1-1; a possible D gene is TRBD1 (5 bases). Per germline, CDR1 KGHSH and CDR2 LQKENI. Trimming removed 3 bases at V and 3 bases at J, with 11 bases between. The CDR3 contains 14 residues. DNA of the CDR3: TGTGCCAGCTCACCCGGCGGGGGAGACACTGAAGCTTTCTTT. Encoded protein: CASSPGGGDTEAFF.

About this clone itself: The same CDR3 can be traced to other DNA sequences in this sample. This sequence joins TRBV5-4 and TRBJ1-6; 7 nucleotides match TRBD1. The germline gives CDR1 SGHNT, CDR2 YYREEE (reference sequence). The CDR3 extends over 14 amino acids. Germline trimming cut 0 bases from V and 7 bases from J; bases unmatched to any gene: 1. This CDR3 is CASSLDRGNSPLHF. CDR3 DNA sequence: TGTGCCAGCAGCTTGGACAGGGGAAATTCACCCCTCCACTTT.

On this clone: This same CDR3 is encoded by further DNA sequences in the sample. J is TRBJ1-5 and V is TRBV6-5; the D gene is possibly TRBD1 (5 bases). The germline V gene encodes CDR1 MNHEY and CDR2 SVGAGI. CDR3 length: 13 amino acids. The ends were cut back, 2 bases at V and 5 bases at J, with 7 bases in the middle. In nucleotides, the CDR3 is TGTGCCAGCAGTTACAGGGGTGATCAGCCCCAGCATTTT. The encoded protein is CASSYRGDQPQHF.

The chain has TRBV6-1 and TRBJ2-7; D possibly corresponds to TRBD2 (6 bases). Germline V CDR1 and CDR2: MNHNS, SASEGT. The CDR3 sequence is 14 residues long. V was pared by 11 bases and J by 3 bases, with 20 bases between. CDR3 nucleotide sequence: TGTGCCGCGAACGGCGGGGCAGGGCTCTACGAGCAGTACTTC. Protein product: CAANGGAGLYEQYF.

V usage is TRBV18 and J usage is TRBJ2-5; D not certain. V lost 0 bases to trimming and J lost 2 bases, with 10 bases between them. There are 15 residues in the CDR3. Germline CDR1 KGHSH, CDR2 LQKENI. CDR3 region: CASSPPRAHQETQYF. CDR3 nucleotide sequence: TGTGCCAGCTCACCACCCCGGGCCCATCAAGAGACCCAGTACTTC. The full variable domain, in which reference TRBV18 and TRBJ2-5 provide the parts outside the CDR3, is NAGVMQNPRHLVRRRGQEARLRCSPMKGHSHVYWYRQLPEEGLKFMVYLQKENIIDESGMPKERFSAEFPKEGPSILRIQQVVRGDSAAYFCASSPPRAHQETQYFGPGTRLLVL.

The V gene is TRBV7-2, the J gene TRBJ2-5, with TRBD1 as a possible D gene (6 bases). The ends were cut back, 0 bases at V and 14 bases at J, with 13 bases in the middle. The CDR3 totals 12 residues. CDR1 SGHTA and CDR2 FQGNSA come from the germline V gene. CDR3 protein: CASSLAIGTIYF. The DNA of the CDR3 is TGTGCCAGCAGCTTAGCGATCGGGACAATTTACTTC. The complete variable domain, with remaining parts taken from reference TRBV7-2 and TRBJ2-5, reads GAGVSQSPSNKVTEKGKDVELRCDPISGHTALYWYRQSLGQGLEFLIYFQGNSAPDKSGLPSDRFSAERTGGSVSTLTIQRTQQEDSAVYLCASSLAIGTIYFGPGTRLLVL.

The table lists this clone with a count of one. The rearrangement uses TRBV25-1 and TRBJ2-7; 8 bases map to TRBD1. Germline values: CDR1 MGHDK, CDR2 SYGVNS. This CDR3 contains 14 residues. Trimming at V came to 7 bases and at J to 2 bases, leaving 7 bases not matched to a gene. DNA of the CDR3: TGTGCCAGCATCGCCAGACAGGGGCCCTACGAGCAGTACTTC. This gives the protein CASIARQGPYEQYF.

In this sample, this clone turned up many times. The chain links TRBV19 to TRBJ2-5; weak D call: TRBD2 (5 bases). CDR1 is LNHDA, CDR2 SQIVND, per germline (reference sequence). The V and J ends lost 8 bases and 4 bases respectively, with 5 bases between them. The CDR3 consists of 10 residues. For the CDR3, the DNA is TGTGCCAGTGGGAGAGAGACCCAGTACTTC. It is translated as CASGRETQYF.

The chain joins TRBV10-3 to TRBJ2-3, with 8 nucleotides matching TRBD1. V dropped 3 bases and J dropped 1; count of bases not matched to a gene: 9. The germline V gene encodes CDR1 ENHRY and CDR2 SYGVKD. This CDR3 contains 17 residues. CDR3 amino acids: CAISDPTGQGGTDTQYF. The DNA for the CDR3 is TGTGCCATCAGTGACCCCACAGGACAGGGAGGCACAGATACGCAGTATTTT.

This sequence joins TRBV7-2 and TRBJ2-2; tentatively, D is TRBD1 (5 bases). CDR1 and CDR2 (germline): SGHTA, FQGNSA. V lost 5 bases, J lost 2 bases, and 15 bases lay in between. The CDR3 runs to 16 residues. The CDR3: CASSRYRSLNTGELFF. The CDR3 DNA is TGTGCCAGCAGCCGATACAGGAGCCTAAACACCGGGGAGCTGTTTTTT.

This clone appeared a single time. The genes are TRBV5-1 and TRBJ2-1; 11 bases are shared with TRBD2. Per the germline V gene, CDR1 is SGHRS and CDR2 is YFSETQ. The CDR3 consists of 15 residues. V shed 0 bases, J shed 10 bases, and the junction held 6 bases outside the gene matches. The CDR3 here is CASSLALAGASEQFF. DNA for the CDR3: TGCGCCAGCAGCTTGGCACTAGCGGGAGCATCCGAGCAGTTCTTC.

The V call is TRBV5-1, the J call TRBJ2-5; D call uncertain. V was clipped by 0 bases and J by 1 base, with 16 bases between them. The germline gives CDR1 SGHRS, CDR2 YFSETQ. There are 17 residues in the CDR3. CDR3 DNA sequence: TGCGCCAGCAGCTTGGCCAATTTTAGGCAGCTCCAAGAGACCCAGTACTTC. Its translation: CASSLANFRQLQETQYF.